The entry below describes one T cell receptor beta chain. Relative to the germline gene, one junction end is altered; a read error may explain this. This same CDR3 is encoded by further DNA sequences in the sample. This entry comes from a study of blood T cell repertoires in COVID-19. Overall study context: In each case, the material was cDNA or gDNA derived from T cells, B-cell-depleted T cells, or PBMCs.

The germline CDR1 and CDR2 sequences are LNHDA and SQIVND (reference sequence). The length of the CDR3 is 17 residues. Original processing methods: Estimation of nucleated cell counts relied on the amplification of reference gene primers. Libraries were prepared by immunoSEQ multiplex PCR; TCRdb keeps only in-frame clonotypes and omits some of them. From that table come the V and J calls and clone size; the DNA was used to work out D and trimming. The sample consists of some 310,000 clones, over 75% of them appearing once. Sample: peripheral blood. The chain combines TRBV19 with TRBJ1-2, with TRBD1 matching 8 bases. The sequence came from a man aged 45 to 65 with active or convalescent COVID-19. DNA of the CDR3: TGTGCTAGTAGTAGGCCATACAGGGGGTATCGTGGCTATGGCTACACCTTC. Amino acids: CASSRPYRGYRGYGYTF.